This T cell receptor (beta chain) was obtained from a study of cytomegalovirus exposure and HLA in healthy donors. Findings and caveats of the study: Later on, an analysis showed TCR association rates differing by HLA locus, with DRB1 the most and HLA-C the fewest.

The PCR contained 60 Vbeta and 13 Jbeta primers. Profiling relied on immunoSEQ multiplex PCR, and the TCRdb table lists in-frame clones only, not all of them. This sample's table reports some 120,000 clones. As concerns this clone: Its specificity is unknown.

This clonotype was sampled from a woman aged 55-70 years in good health and CMV-seronegative. Material: PBMCs.

Here the CDR3 DNA reads TGTGCCAGCAGCAGTGTGACCGGGAGTATCACCTACAATGAGCAGTTCTTC. The encoded protein is CASSSVTGSITYNEQFF. The rearrangement uses TRBV14 and TRBJ2-1; possibly TRBD2 for D (6 bases). V lost 5 bases, J lost 2 bases, and 19 bases lay in between. In germline, CDR1 is SGHDN, CDR2 FVKESK. This CDR3 contains 17 residues.